This T cell receptor (beta chain) is from a study of blood T cell repertoires in COVID-19. Sequencing used immunoSEQ multiplex PCR; TCRdb keeps in-frame clones, though not all of them. Of around 140,000 clones in the sample, over 70% were seen once. Looked up from germline, CDR1 is SNHLY and CDR2 is FYNNEI. The CDR3 contains 15 residues. V was pared by 6 bases and J by 12 bases, with 15 bases of the junction left unmatched. Sample: peripheral blood. V and J are TRBV2 and TRBJ2-1, with 9 bases identical to TRBD2. This receptor was identified in a woman aged 60 to 75 with acute or convalescent COVID-19. In DNA, the CDR3 is TGTGCCAGCAGGCCTCTCAGCGGGAGGTCGGGTGGGCAGTTCTTC. This translates into CASRPLSGRSGGQFF. The variable domain in full, with the rest retrieved from reference TRBV2 and TRBJ2-1, is EPEVTQTPSHQVTQMGQEVILRCVPISNHLYFYWYRQILGQKVEFLVSFYNNEISEKSEIFDDQFSVERPDGSNFTLKIRSTKLEDSAMYFCASRPLSGRSGGQFFGPGTRLTVL.